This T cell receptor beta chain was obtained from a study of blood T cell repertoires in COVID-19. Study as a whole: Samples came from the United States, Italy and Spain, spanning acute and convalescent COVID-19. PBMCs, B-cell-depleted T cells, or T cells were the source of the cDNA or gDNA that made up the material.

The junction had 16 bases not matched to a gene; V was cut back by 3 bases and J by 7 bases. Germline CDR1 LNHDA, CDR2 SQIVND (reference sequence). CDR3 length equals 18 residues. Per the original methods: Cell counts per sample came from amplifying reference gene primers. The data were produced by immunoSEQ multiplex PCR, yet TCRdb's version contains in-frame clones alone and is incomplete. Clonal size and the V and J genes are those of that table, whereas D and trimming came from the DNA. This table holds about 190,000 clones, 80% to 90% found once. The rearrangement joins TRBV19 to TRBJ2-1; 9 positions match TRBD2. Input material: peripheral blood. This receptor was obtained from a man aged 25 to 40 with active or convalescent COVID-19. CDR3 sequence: CASSMVAGGPRGRNEQFF. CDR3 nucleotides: TGTGCCAGTAGTATGGTCGCGGGAGGGCCGAGGGGTCGGAATGAGCAGTTCTTC.